What follows are 19 T cell receptor beta chains derived from one specimen sequenced in a study of T cell clones after liver transplantation. Sequenced by immunoSEQ multiplex PCR; TCRdb stores in-frame clones only, minus some. This repertoire shows about 76,000 clones, around four fifths found once; its top ten account for 2.5% to 3%. The sample was CD4+ T cells from blood, taken at the 22-month timepoint. These receptors were obtained from a human patient who received a liver transplant. Some T cells may have come from the graft donor.

This chain uses TRBV12-5 with TRBJ2-2; TRBD1 aligns across 8 bases. This CDR3 region has 17 residues. Germline V lookup: CDR1 LGHNT, CDR2 FRNRAP. Trimming removed 1 base from V and 6 bases from J; junction bases left unmatched: 10. The CDR3: CASGLGLGQGGSGELFF. CDR3 sequence (DNA): TGTGCTAGTGGTTTGGGACTAGGACAGGGAGGATCCGGGGAGCTGTTTTTT.

This clone came up once. The V call is TRBV19, the J call TRBJ1-5; D gene ambiguous. V gave up 3 bases and J gave up 3 bases, with 6 bases separating them. This CDR3 comprises 13 residues. From germline, CDR1 is LNHDA and CDR2 SQIVND (reference sequence). In DNA, the CDR3 is TGTGCCAGTAGTATGGACTCCAATCAGCCCCAGCATTTT. Translating it yields CASSMDSNQPQHF. Full variable domain (outside the CDR3, taken from reference TRBV19 and TRBJ1-5): DGGITQSPKYLFRKEGQNVTLSCEQNLNHDAMYWYRQDPGQGLRLIYYSQIVNDFQKGDIAEGYSVSREKKESFPLTVTSAQKNPTAFYLCASSMDSNQPQHFGDGTRLSIL.

The table lists this clone with a few counts. The CDR3 loop is CASSSWTSGSWGTDTQYF. The CDR3 DNA reads TGTGCCAGCAGTTCCTGGACTAGCGGGAGTTGGGGCACAGATACGCAGTATTTT. The chain carries TRBV27 and TRBJ2-3; 13 bases line up with TRBD2. Unmatched junction bases numbered 8, after V lost 4 bases and J lost 1 base. This CDR3 spans 18 amino acids. Germline assignment: CDR1 MNHEY and CDR2 SMNVEV (reference sequence).

CDR3 loop: CASSLQGSQPQHF. The CDR3 DNA sequence: TGTGCCAGCAGTTTACAGGGTTCTCAGCCCCAGCATTTT. The V call is TRBV6-6, the J call TRBJ1-5, with a tentative D call TRBD1 (6 bases). The V and J ends lost 4 bases and 6 bases respectively, with 10 bases between them. This CDR3 region has 13 residues. Germline CDR1 reads MNHNY; CDR2 reads SVGAGI (reference sequence).

This chain joins TRBV7-2 and TRBJ1-5; the D is unclear. V lost 2 bases and J lost 3, with 5 bases in between. The CDR3 loop spans 13 amino acids. Germline V gene lookup returns CDR1 SGHTA and CDR2 FQGNSA. In DNA form, the CDR3 reads TGTGCCAGCAGCTTATTTTACAATCAGCCCCAGCATTTT. The encoded protein is CASSLFYNQPQHF.

This clone was seen a few times. The rearrangement joins TRBV13 to TRBJ1-1, with a weak D call TRBD1 (5 bases). This CDR3 region has 14 residues. V shed 3 bases and J shed 1 base, with 9 bases lying between them. The germline CDR1 and CDR2 sequences are PRHDT and FYEKMQ (reference sequence). As DNA, the CDR3 is TGTGCCAGCAGCTTCAGGGAGGCGAACACTGAAGCTTTCTTT. Its translation: CASSFREANTEAFF.

J is TRBJ2-7 and V is TRBV6-1, with D possibly TRBD1 on 6 matching bases. CDR3 size: 12 residues. V lost 4 bases, J lost 5 bases, and 9 bases lay in between. Germline V gives CDR1 MNHNS, CDR2 SASEGT. The CDR3 reads CASSGTVNEQYF. The CDR3 region has the DNA TGTGCCAGCAGTGGGACAGTCAACGAGCAGTACTTC.

V usage is TRBV18 and J usage is TRBJ2-1, with D perhaps matching TRBD2 (5 bases). The CDR3 length is 17 residues. V dropped 4 bases and J dropped 7 bases, with 23 bases sitting between them. Germline V gene sequence: CDR1 KGHSH, CDR2 LQKENI. The CDR3 bases are TGTGCCAGCTCACGGTTATCGGGGATAAGTAAATTTAATGAGCAGTTCTTC. Translation gives CASSRLSGISKFNEQFF.

The V gene is TRBV2, the J gene TRBJ2-5; D is perhaps TRBD2 (6 bases). Germline CDR1 is SNHLY and CDR2 is FYNNEI. The CDR3 covers 12 residues. V was shortened by 8 bases and J by 5 bases, with 12 bases between the two germline ends. CDR3 region: CASGRGPETQYF. The CDR3 region has the DNA TGTGCCAGCGGGCGGGGCCCGGAGACCCAGTACTTC.

This chain joins TRBV28 and TRBJ1-2; the match to TRBD1 covers 9 bases. The CDR3 extends over 13 amino acids. Trimming removed 2 bases from V and 11 bases from J; junction bases left unmatched: 6. Germline V lookup: CDR1 MDHEN, CDR2 SYDVKM. The CDR3, as DNA: TGTGCCAGCAGTTTAGGCCGGGACAGGGTGTACACCTTC. The encoded protein is CASSLGRDRVYTF.

This clone was detected only once. This rearrangement joins TRBV5-1 to TRBJ2-3; D could derive from TRBD1 or TRBD2 (7 bases each). Germline V gene data show CDR1 as SGHRS and CDR2 as YFSETQ. The V end lost 4 bases, the J end lost 0 bases, and 15 bases lay between the germline ends. The CDR3 loop spans 16 amino acids. The DNA for the CDR3 is TGCGCCAGCAGCCCAGGGGGGGTCAAGAGCACAGATACGCAGTATTTT. Protein: CASSPGGVKSTDTQYF. Drawing the rest from reference TRBV5-1 and TRBJ2-3, the complete variable domain is KAGVTQTPRYLIKTRGQQVTLSCSPISGHRSVSWYQQTPGQGLQFLFEYFSETQRNKGNFPGRFSGRQFSNSRSEMNVSTLELGDSALYLCASSPGGVKSTDTQYFGPGTRLTVL.

This CDR3 reads CSARGLGLGYF. The CDR3 coding sequence is TGCAGTGCTAGAGGGTTGGGATTAGGGTACTTC. This rearrangement joins TRBV20-1 to TRBJ2-7; D gene ambiguous. Germline lookup yields CDR1 DFQATT and CDR2 SNEGSKA (reference sequence). CDR3 length: 11 residues. V was shortened by 1 base and J by 12 bases, with 13 bases between the two germline ends.

The V and J genes are TRBV18 and TRBJ2-3, with TRBD1 as a possible D gene (6 bases). Germline V gene lookup returns CDR1 KGHSH and CDR2 LQKENI. The CDR3 is 15 residues long. With 2 bases removed from V and 15 bases from J, the gap between germline ends came to 24 bases. The CDR3 DNA reads as TGTGCCAGCTCACCAGGCCCCAGGAGCGCTCAAGGGGGATATTTT. Translating gives CASSPGPRSAQGGYF.

This chain links TRBV28 with TRBJ1-2; D is ambiguous. The germline V gene encodes CDR1 MDHEN and CDR2 SYDVKM. V dropped 4 bases and J dropped 2 bases, with 8 bases sitting between them. The CDR3 has 13 residues. CDR3 DNA sequence: TGTGCCAGCAGTTCCAGTCCCAACTATGGCTACACCTTC. It encodes CASSSSPNYGYTF.

The rearrangement links TRBV5-4 to TRBJ2-7; D is possibly TRBD2 (6 bases). V lost 0 bases and J 5 bases, leaving 18 bases between the germline ends. The CDR3 is 16 residues long. From germline, CDR1 is SGHNT and CDR2 YYREEE (reference sequence). The CDR3 spells CASSLGVLGGRDEQYF. In DNA form, the CDR3 reads TGTGCCAGCAGCTTGGGGGTCTTGGGGGGAAGAGACGAGCAGTACTTC.

The CDR3 DNA reads TGTGCCAGCAGCCTGCCGGGGGGCTCCCGCGACACTGAAGCTTTCTTT. Protein sequence: CASSLPGGSRDTEAFF. V gene TRBV14 combines with J gene TRBJ1-1, with D possibly being TRBD1 (6 bases). Trimming pared 4 bases from V and 3 bases from J, leaving 18 bases between. Per germline, CDR1 SGHDN and CDR2 FVKESK. The CDR3 consists of 16 residues.

V and J are TRBV6-5 and TRBJ2-7; 8 positions agree with TRBD1. V shed 7 bases, J shed 5 bases, and the junction held 10 bases outside the gene matches. Germline V lookup: CDR1 MNHEY, CDR2 SVGAGI. The CDR3 extends over 14 amino acids. In DNA form, the CDR3 reads TGTGCCAGCATCGCTACAGGGGGGAACAACGAGCAGTACTTC. Translation: CASIATGGNNEQYF.

The chain links TRBV19 to TRBJ2-2; the match to TRBD2 covers 10 bases. V lost 7 bases and J lost 4; bases outside the gene matches: 21. The length of the CDR3 is 20 residues. The V gene's germline CDR1 is LNHDA and CDR2 SQIVND (reference sequence). The CDR3 sequence is CASNRGRGSNLAGVTGELFF. The DNA of the CDR3 is TGTGCCAGTAATCGGGGGCGAGGGAGCAATCTAGCGGGAGTCACCGGGGAGCTGTTTTTT.

The chain employs TRBV2 and TRBJ2-7, with unresolved D. The CDR3 is made up of 12 amino acids. V dropped 3 bases and J dropped 4 bases, with 7 bases sitting between them. Germline-derived CDR1 and CDR2 are SNHLY and FYNNEI. The chain's CDR3 is CASSESKYEQYF. As DNA, the CDR3 is TGTGCCAGCAGTGAGAGTAAATACGAGCAGTACTTC.